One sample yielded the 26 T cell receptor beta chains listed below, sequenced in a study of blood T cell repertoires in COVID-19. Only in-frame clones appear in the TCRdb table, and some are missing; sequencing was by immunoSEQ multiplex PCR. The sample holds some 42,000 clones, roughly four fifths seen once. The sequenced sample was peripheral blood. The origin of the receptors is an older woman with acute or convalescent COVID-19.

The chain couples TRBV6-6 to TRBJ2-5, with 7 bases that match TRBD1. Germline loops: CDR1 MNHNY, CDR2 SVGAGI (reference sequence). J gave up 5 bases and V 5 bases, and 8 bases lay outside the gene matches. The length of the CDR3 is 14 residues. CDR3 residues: CASSTGVGAETQYF. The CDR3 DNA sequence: TGTGCCAGCAGTACAGGGGTTGGGGCGGAGACCCAGTACTTC.

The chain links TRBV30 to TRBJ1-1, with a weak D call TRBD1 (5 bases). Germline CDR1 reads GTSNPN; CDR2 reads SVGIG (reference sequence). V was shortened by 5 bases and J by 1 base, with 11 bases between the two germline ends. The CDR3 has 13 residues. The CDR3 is CAWARTQNTEAFF. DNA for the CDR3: TGTGCCTGGGCCCGGACACAGAACACTGAAGCTTTCTTT.

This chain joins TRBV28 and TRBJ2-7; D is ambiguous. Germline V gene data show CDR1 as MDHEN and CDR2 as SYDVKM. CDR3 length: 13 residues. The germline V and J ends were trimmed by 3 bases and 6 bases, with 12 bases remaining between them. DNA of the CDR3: TGTGCCAGCAGTTTCCCGATCATCAGCGAGCAGTACTTC. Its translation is CASSFPIISEQYF. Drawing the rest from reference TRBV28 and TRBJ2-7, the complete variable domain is DVKVTQSSRYLVKRTGEKVFLECVQDMDHENMFWYRQDPGLGLRLIYFSYDVKMKEKGDIPEGYSVSREKKERFSLILESASTNQTSMYLCASSFPIISEQYFGPGTRLTVT.

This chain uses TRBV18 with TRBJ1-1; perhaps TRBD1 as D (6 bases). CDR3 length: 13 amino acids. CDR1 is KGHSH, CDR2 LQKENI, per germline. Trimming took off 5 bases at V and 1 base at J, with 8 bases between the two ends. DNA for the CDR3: TGTGCCAGCTCAGCAGGGGCGAACACTGAAGCTTTCTTT. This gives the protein CASSAGANTEAFF.

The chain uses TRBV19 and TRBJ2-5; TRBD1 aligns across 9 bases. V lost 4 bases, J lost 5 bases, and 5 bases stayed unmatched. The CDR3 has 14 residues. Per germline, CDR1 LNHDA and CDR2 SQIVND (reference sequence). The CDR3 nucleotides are TGTGCCAGTAGTAGGACAGGGGCGGAGGAGACCCAGTACTTC. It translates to CASSRTGAEETQYF.

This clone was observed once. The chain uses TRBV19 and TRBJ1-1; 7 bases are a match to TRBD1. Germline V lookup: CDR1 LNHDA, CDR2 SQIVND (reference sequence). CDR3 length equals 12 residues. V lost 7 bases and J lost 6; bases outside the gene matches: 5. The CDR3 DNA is TGTGCCAGTATTAACAGGGGAGCTGAAGCTTTCTTT. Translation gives CASINRGAEAFF.

DNA for the CDR3: TGTGCCAGCAGCCAGACTAGCGCCAACACCGGGGAGCTGTTTTTT. This gives the protein CASSQTSANTGELFF. The V gene is TRBV3-1 (or the pseudogene TRBV3-2), the J gene TRBJ2-2; 8 bases match TRBD2. CDR3 length equals 15 residues. J was trimmed by 2 bases and V by 3 bases; bases with no gene match: 2. The germline CDR1 and CDR2 sequences are LGHDT and YNNKEL (reference sequence).

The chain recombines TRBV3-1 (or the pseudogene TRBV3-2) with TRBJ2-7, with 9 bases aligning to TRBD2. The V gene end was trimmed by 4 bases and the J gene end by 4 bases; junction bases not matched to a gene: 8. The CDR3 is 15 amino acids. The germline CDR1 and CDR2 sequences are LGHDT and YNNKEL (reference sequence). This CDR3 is CASSPSGLARYEQYF. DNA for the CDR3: TGTGCCAGCAGCCCCTCGGGACTAGCCAGATACGAGCAGTACTTC.

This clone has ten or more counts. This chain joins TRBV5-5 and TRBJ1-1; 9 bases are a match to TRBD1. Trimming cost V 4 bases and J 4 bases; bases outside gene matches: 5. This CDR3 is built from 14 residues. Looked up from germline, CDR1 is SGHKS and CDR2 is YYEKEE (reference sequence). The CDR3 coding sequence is TGTGCCAGCAGCAGCACGACAGGGGGCACTGAAGCTTTCTTT. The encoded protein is CASSSTTGGTEAFF.

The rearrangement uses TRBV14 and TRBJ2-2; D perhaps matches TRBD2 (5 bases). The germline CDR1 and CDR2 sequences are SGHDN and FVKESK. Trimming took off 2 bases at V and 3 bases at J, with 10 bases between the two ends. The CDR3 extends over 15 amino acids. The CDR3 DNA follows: TGTGCCAGCAGCCAACGGGGATTTGACACCGGGGAGCTGTTTTTT. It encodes CASSQRGFDTGELFF. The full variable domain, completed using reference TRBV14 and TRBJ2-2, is EAGVTQFPSHSVIEKGQTVTLRCDPISGHDNLYWYRRVMGKEIKFLLHFVKESKQDESGMPNNRFLAERTGGTYSTLKVQPAELEDSGVYFCASSQRGFDTGELFFGEGSRLTVL.

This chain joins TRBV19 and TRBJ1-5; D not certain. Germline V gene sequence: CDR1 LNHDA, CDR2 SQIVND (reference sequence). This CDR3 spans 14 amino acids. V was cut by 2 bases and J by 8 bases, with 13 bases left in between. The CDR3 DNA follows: TGTGCCAGTAGTATACGGAGGGCCGGGGAGCCCCAGCATTTT. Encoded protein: CASSIRRAGEPQHF.

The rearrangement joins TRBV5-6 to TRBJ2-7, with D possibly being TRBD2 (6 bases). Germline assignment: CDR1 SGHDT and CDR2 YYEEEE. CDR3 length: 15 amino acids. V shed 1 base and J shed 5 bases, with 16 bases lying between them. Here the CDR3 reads CASSLSPPGRHEQYF. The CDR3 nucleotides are TGTGCCAGCAGCTTGTCCCCCCCAGGGAGGCACGAGCAGTACTTC.

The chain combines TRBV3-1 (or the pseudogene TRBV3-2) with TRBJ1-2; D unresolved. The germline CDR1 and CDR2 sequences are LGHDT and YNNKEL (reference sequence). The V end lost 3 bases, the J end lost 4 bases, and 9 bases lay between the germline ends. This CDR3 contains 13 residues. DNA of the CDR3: TGTGCCAGCAGCCAGGAGACCAGCTATGGCTACACCTTC. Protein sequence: CASSQETSYGYTF.

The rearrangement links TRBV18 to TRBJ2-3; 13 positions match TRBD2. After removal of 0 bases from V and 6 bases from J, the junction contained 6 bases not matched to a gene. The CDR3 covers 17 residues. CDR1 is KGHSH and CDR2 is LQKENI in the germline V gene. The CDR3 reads CASSPPTSGGPGDTQYF. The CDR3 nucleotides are TGTGCCAGCTCACCACCGACTAGCGGGGGGCCCGGGGATACGCAGTATTTT.

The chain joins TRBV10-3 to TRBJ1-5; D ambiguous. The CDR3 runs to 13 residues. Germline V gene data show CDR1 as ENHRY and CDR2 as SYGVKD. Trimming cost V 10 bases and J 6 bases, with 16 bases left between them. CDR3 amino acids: CATVPGVGQPQHF. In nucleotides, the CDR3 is TGTGCCACCGTTCCGGGAGTCGGTCAGCCCCAGCATTTT.

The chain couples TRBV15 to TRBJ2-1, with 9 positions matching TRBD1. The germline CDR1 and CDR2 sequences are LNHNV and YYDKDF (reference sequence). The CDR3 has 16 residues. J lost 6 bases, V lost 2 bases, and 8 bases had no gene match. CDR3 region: CATSRWPGQGSNEQFF. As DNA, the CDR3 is TGTGCCACCAGCAGATGGCCGGGACAGGGAAGCAATGAGCAGTTCTTC.

The CDR3 DNA reads TGTGCCACCCACAATCCGGGACTCATCACAGATACGCAGTATTTT. This codes for CATHNPGLITDTQYF. The chain carries TRBV2 and TRBJ2-3; D possibly corresponds to TRBD2 (6 bases). This CDR3 is 15 amino acids long. Germline loops: CDR1 SNHLY, CDR2 FYNNEI. Between the trimmed V and J ends, which lost 10 bases and 2 bases, there was a span of 19 bases.

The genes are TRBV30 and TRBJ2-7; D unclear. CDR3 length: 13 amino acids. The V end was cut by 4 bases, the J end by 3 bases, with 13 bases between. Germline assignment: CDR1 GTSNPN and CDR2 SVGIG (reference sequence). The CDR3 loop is CAWTRSRNYEQYF. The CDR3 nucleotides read TGTGCCTGGACTCGGTCGCGGAACTACGAGCAGTACTTC.

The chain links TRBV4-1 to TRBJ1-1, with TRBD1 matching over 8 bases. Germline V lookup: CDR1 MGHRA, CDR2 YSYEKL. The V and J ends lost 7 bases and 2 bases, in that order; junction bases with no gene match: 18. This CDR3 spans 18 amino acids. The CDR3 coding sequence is TGCGCCAGCACCCCAACGGGCAGGGGGCGAGGTACAAACACTGAAGCTTTCTTT. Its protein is CASTPTGRGRGTNTEAFF.

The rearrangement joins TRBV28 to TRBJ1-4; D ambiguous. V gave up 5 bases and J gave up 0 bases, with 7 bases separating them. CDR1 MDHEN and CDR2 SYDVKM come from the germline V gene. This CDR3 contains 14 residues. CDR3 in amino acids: CASSILATNEKLFF. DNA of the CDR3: TGTGCCAGCAGTATTCTCGCAACTAATGAAAAACTGTTTTTT.

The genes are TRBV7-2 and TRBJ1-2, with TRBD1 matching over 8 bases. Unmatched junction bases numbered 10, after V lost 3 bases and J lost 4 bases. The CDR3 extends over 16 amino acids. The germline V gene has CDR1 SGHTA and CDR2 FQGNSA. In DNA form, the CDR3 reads TGTGCCAGCAGCTTGTCCGAAACAGGGGGAGGCTATGGCTACACCTTC. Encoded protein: CASSLSETGGGYGYTF.

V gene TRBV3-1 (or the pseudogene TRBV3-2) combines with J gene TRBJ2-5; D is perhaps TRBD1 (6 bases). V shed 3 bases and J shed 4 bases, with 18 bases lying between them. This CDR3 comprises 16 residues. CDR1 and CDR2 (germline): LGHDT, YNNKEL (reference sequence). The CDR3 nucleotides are TGTGCCAGCAGCCACCAGGGGTATCCCTCGCGAGAGACCCAGTACTTC. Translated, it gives CASSHQGYPSRETQYF.

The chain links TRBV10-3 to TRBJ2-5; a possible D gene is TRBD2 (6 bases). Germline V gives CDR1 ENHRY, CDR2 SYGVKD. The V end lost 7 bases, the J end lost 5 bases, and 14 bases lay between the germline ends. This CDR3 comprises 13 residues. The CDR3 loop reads CAITRSGGETQYF. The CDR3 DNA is TGTGCCATCACCCGATCCGGAGGGGAGACCCAGTACTTC.

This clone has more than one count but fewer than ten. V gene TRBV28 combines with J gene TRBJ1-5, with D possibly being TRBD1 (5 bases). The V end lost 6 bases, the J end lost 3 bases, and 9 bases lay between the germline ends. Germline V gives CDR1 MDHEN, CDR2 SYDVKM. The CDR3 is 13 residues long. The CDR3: CASRRDPNQPQHF. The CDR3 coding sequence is TGTGCCAGCAGGCGGGACCCCAATCAGCCCCAGCATTTT.

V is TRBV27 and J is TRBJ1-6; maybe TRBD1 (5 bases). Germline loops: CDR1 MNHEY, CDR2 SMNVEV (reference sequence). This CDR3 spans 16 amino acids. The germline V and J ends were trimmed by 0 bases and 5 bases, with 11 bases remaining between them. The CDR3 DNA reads TGTGCCAGCAGTTTATCCGTAGGGGTCAATAATTCACCCCTCCACTTT. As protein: CASSLSVGVNNSPLHF.

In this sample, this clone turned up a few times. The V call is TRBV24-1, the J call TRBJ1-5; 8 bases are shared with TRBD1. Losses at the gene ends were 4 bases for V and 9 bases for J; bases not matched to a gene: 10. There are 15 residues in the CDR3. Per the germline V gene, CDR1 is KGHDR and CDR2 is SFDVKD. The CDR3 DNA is TGTGCCACCAGTGACACGGACAGGGACCCATCGCCCCAGCATTTT. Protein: CATSDTDRDPSPQHF.